This T cell receptor beta chain appears in the sequencing data of a study of shared clonotypes between healthy human individuals. Study-level background: Three CD4 naive, three CD4 memory, two CD8 naive and one CD8 memory plate were used per donor.

CD4+ cells underwent separation, giving CD45RA+ naive and CD45RA-negative memory subsets. Genomic DNA (from each subset) was split evenly across several immunoSEQ plates. Using approximately 200 ng DNA, 30,000 to 35,000 T cell genomes, the sorted-subset replicate PCRs were run. Method: immunoSEQ multiplex PCR; TCRdb's copy keeps in-frame clones and lacks some. The sample has millions of clones, approximately 95% seen once. CDR3 size: 15 residues. Germline CDR1 and CDR2: SGHTA and FQGTGA. The V gene lost 5 bases and the J gene lost 5 bases, with 18 bases spanning the gap. The clonotype was recovered from a man aged 18 to 30 in good health. Some clones in this sample may be carry-over from other donors' samples. The chain joins TRBV7-3 to TRBJ2-5; the D gene is possibly TRBD2 (6 bases). Material for sequencing was naive CD4+ T cells from PBMCs. Subset meaning: CD45RA+ positively selected. CDR3 sequence: CASSRLGGAWETQYF. The CDR3 coding sequence is TGTGCCAGCAGCAGACTAGGAGGGGCTTGGGAGACCCAGTACTTC.